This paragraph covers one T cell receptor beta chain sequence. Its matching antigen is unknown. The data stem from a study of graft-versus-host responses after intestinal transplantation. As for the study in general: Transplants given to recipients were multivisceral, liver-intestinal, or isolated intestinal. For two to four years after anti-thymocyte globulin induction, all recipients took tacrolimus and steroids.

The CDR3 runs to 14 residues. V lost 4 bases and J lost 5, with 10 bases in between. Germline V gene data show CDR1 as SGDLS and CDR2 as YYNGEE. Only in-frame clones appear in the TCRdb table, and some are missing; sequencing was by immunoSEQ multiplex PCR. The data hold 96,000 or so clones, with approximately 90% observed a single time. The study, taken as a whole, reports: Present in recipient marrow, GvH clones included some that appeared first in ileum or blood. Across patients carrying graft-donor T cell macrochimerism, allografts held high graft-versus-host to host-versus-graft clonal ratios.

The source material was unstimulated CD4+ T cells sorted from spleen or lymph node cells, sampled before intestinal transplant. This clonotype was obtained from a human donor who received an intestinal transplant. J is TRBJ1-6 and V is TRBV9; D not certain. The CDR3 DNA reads TGTGCCAGCAGCCCTTTGGCAGATAATTCACCCCTCCACTTT. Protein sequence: CASSPLADNSPLHF.